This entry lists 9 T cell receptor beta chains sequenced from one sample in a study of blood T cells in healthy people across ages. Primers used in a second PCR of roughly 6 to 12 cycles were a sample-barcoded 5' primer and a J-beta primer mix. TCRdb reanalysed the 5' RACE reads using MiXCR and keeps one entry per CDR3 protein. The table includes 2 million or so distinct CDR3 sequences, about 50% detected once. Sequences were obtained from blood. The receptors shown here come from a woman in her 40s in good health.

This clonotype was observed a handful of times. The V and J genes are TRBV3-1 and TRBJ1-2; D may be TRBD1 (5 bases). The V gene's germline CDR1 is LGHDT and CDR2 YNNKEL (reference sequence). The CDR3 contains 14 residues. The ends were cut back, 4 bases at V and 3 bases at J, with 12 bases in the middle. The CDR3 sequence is CASSPLGDYYGYTF. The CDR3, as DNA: TGTGCCAGCAGCCCCCTGGGGGATTACTATGGCTACACCTTC.

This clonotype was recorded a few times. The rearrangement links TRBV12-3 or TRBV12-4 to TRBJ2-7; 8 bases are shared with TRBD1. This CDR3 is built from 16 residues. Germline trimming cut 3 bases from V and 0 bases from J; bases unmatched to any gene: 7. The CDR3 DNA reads TGTGCCAGCAGTTTCGCTGCCGGGACAGGCTCCTACGAGCAGTACTTC. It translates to CASSFAAGTGSYEQYF.

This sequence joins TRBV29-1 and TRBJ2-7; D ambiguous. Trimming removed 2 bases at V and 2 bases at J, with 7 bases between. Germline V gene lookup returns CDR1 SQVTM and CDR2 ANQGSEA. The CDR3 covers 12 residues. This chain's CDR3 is CSVESGPYEQYF. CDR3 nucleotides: TGCAGCGTTGAATCAGGCCCCTACGAGCAGTACTTC.

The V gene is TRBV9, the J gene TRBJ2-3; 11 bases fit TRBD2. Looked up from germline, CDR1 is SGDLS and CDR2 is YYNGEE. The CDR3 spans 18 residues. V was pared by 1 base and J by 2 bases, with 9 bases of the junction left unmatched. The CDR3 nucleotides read TGTGCCAGCAGCGTACCCATAGCGGGGGGGCCAAACACAGATACGCAGTATTTT. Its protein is CASSVPIAGGPNTDTQYF.

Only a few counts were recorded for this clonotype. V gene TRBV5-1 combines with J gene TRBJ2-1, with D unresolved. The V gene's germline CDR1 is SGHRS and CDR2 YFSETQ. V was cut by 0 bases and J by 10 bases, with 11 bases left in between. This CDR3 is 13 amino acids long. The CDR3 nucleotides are TGCGCCAGCAGCTTGGACCCCGCGGAGGAGCAGTTCTTC. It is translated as CASSLDPAEEQFF.

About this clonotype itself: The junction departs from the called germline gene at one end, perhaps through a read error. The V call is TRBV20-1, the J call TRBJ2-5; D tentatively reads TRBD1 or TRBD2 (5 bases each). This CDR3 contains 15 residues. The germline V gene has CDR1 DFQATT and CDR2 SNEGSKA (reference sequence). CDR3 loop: CSARDRGKGQETQYF. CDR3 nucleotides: TGTAGTGCTAGGGACCGGGGCAAAGGACAAGAGACCCAGTACTTC.

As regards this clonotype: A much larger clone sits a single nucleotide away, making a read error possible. The CDR3 nucleotides read TGTGCCTGCAGTTTCGGTCGGGGGGCAGTAAAAAACATTCAGTACTTC. Amino acid sequence: CACSFGRGAVKNIQYF. The rearrangement links TRBV12-3 or TRBV12-4 to TRBJ2-4, with D tentatively TRBD2 (7 bases). The CDR3 contains 16 residues.

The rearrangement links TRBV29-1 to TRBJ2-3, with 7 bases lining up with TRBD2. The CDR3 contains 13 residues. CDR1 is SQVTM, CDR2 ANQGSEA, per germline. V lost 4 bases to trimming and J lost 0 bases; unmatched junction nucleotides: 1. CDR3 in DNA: TGCAGCGTTGTAGCGGGTAGCACAGATACGCAGTATTTT. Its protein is CSVVAGSTDTQYF.

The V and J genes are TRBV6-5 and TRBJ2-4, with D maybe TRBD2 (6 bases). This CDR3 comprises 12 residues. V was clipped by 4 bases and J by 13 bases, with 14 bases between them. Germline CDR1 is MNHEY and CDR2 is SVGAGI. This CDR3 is CASSSKGREQYF. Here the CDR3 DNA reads TGTGCCAGCAGTTCTAAGGGCCGGGAGCAGTACTTC.